The 30 T cell receptor beta chains presented below share a single source sample, sequenced in a study of T cells in Graves' hyperthyroidism and ophthalmopathy. Amplification of TCR beta CDR3 regions used RNA as the template. The primer set for the first-round RT-PCR of the TCR CDR3 was HTBI. MiXCR was run by TCRdb on the multiplex PCR reads, yielding one entry per CDR3 protein. In the table there are hundreds of thousands of distinct CDR3 sequences, roughly 14% of which are singletons. The sequencing sample was made of blood. Every receptor here comes from a woman aged 40-49 years with Graves' ophthalmopathy.

J is TRBJ2-7 and V is TRBV5-5; the D is unclear. V lost 0 bases to trimming and J lost 6 bases, with 7 bases between them. Per germline, CDR1 SGHKS and CDR2 YYEKEE (reference sequence). CDR3 length: 12 amino acids. The chain's CDR3 is CASSLGAAEQYF. CDR3 in DNA: TGTGCCAGCAGCTTGGGGGCGGCCGAGCAGTACTTC.

The table lists this clonotype with many counts. The genes are TRBV27 and TRBJ1-5, with 9 bases matching TRBD1. Germline trimming cut 5 bases from V and 1 base from J; bases unmatched to any gene: 6. CDR1 is MNHEY, CDR2 SMNVEV, per germline (reference sequence). This CDR3 has 16 amino acids. The CDR3 DNA follows: TGTGCCAGCAGTATCCTTGGACAGGGGAGCAATCAGCCCCAGCATTTT. Amino acids: CASSILGQGSNQPQHF.

This clonotype was seen ten or more times. The V gene is TRBV7-2, the J gene TRBJ2-5; D not certain. The CDR3 length is 13 residues. Per germline, CDR1 SGHTA and CDR2 FQGNSA. The V end lost 4 bases, the J end lost 4 bases, and 10 bases lay between the germline ends. Here the CDR3 DNA reads TGTGCCAGCAGCTGGACCGTGATAGAGACCCAGTACTTC. Translation: CASSWTVIETQYF.

This clonotype was found many times. The J gene is TRBJ1-1, the V gene TRBV28; D ambiguous. The CDR3 is 14 residues long. Germline-derived CDR1 and CDR2 are MDHEN and SYDVKM. The ends were cut back, 8 bases at V and 1 base at J, with 14 bases in the middle. The CDR3 here is CASGSPGRNTEAFF. DNA for the CDR3: TGTGCCAGCGGTTCACCCGGGCGGAACACTGAAGCTTTCTTT.

The V and J genes are TRBV6-1 and TRBJ2-5; 9 positions match TRBD2. The V gene's germline CDR1 is MNHNS and CDR2 SASEGT. The CDR3 consists of 16 residues. V was pared by 8 bases and J by 1 base, with 11 bases of the junction left unmatched. The CDR3 sequence: CASERGLAGLQETQYF. CDR3 nucleotide sequence: TGTGCCAGCGAGAGGGGGCTAGCGGGACTCCAAGAGACCCAGTACTTC.

In its sample, this clonotype was seen many times. The chain is built from TRBV9 and TRBJ2-5, with a tentative D call TRBD1 (5 bases). CDR3 length: 15 amino acids. Trimming shortened V by 3 bases and J by 0 bases, and 12 bases separated the two germline ends. The germline V gene encodes CDR1 SGDLS and CDR2 YYNGEE. The DNA of the CDR3 is TGTGCCAGCAGCGCCCGGCTGACAGACCAAGAGACCCAGTACTTC. Amino acids: CASSARLTDQETQYF.

The table lists this clonotype with many counts. The chain employs TRBV5-1 and TRBJ1-1, with D possibly being TRBD1 (6 bases). This CDR3 spans 14 amino acids. Trimming left V 0 bases short and J 5 bases short, with 11 bases between. Germline CDR1 is SGHRS and CDR2 is YFSETQ. CDR3 loop: CASSLEQGWTEAFF. The CDR3 DNA reads as TGCGCCAGCAGCTTGGAACAGGGATGGACTGAAGCTTTCTTT.

The table lists this clonotype with many counts. The chain is built from TRBV30 and TRBJ2-7; TRBD2 is a possible D gene (5 bases). Germline loops: CDR1 GTSNPN, CDR2 SVGIG (reference sequence). Trimming removed 3 bases at V and 3 bases at J, with 9 bases between. The CDR3 totals 12 residues. CDR3 nucleotide sequence: TGTGCCTGGAGCGGGGTCAGCTACGAGCAGTACTTC. Its protein is CAWSGVSYEQYF. Using reference TRBV30 and TRBJ2-7 for the parts outside the CDR3, the full variable domain is SQTIHQWPATLVQPVGSPLSLECTVEGTSNPNLYWYRQAAGRGLQLLFYSVGIGQISSEVPQNLSASRPQDRQFILSSKKLLLSDSGFYLCAWSGVSYEQYFGPGTRLTVT.

This clonotype was observed at least ten times. This chain joins TRBV20-1 and TRBJ2-2; TRBD2 matches at 7 bases. V lost 1 base and J lost 7; bases outside the gene matches: 9. The CDR3 spans 15 residues. Germline loops: CDR1 DFQATT, CDR2 SNEGSKA (reference sequence). The CDR3 spells CSARAGGRGDGELFF. In DNA form, the CDR3 reads TGCAGTGCTAGAGCGGGCGGGAGAGGGGACGGGGAGCTGTTTTTT.

This clonotype came up many times. This chain links TRBV6-1 with TRBJ2-7, with 7 bases fitting TRBD1. CDR1 is MNHNS and CDR2 is SASEGT in the germline V gene. This CDR3 is 14 amino acids long. V trimming: 3 bases; J trimming: 0 bases; junction bases outside the gene matches: 2. DNA of the CDR3: TGTGCCAGCAGTGAGACAGGGAACTCCTACGAGCAGTACTTC. Translation gives CASSETGNSYEQYF.

There are many counts of this clonotype. The rearrangement joins TRBV12-3 or TRBV12-4 to TRBJ1-3; a weak D match, TRBD1 (5 bases). The V end was cut by 6 bases, the J end by 0 bases, with 9 bases between. The CDR3 is 14 amino acids. The CDR3 is CASREGSSGNTIYF. The CDR3 DNA reads as TGTGCCAGCAGAGAGGGGAGCTCTGGAAACACCATATATTTT.

The J gene is TRBJ2-7, the V gene TRBV6-2 or TRBV6-3; 8 nucleotides line up with TRBD1. This CDR3 is 14 amino acids long. V lost 5 bases, J lost 6 bases, and 9 bases stayed unmatched. CDR1 and CDR2 from the germline V gene are MNHEY and SVGEGT. CDR3 amino acids: CASSPLGQGREQYF. DNA of the CDR3: TGTGCCAGCAGTCCCCTCGGACAGGGTCGCGAGCAGTACTTC.

The chain couples TRBV4-1 to TRBJ1-1; 7 bases are a match to TRBD1. The V and J ends lost 4 bases and 5 bases, in that order; junction bases with no gene match: 7. Germline V CDR1 and CDR2: MGHRA, YSYEKL. The CDR3 totals 14 residues. The CDR3 coding sequence is TGCGCCAGCAGCCCGACAGGGATGAGGACTGAAGCTTTCTTT. Translating it yields CASSPTGMRTEAFF.

This clonotype has a count of ten or more. V gene TRBV6-1 combines with J gene TRBJ1-1; 7 positions match TRBD1. This CDR3 comprises 13 residues. V trimming: 8 bases; J trimming: 6 bases; junction bases outside the gene matches: 9. Germline CDR1 reads MNHNS; CDR2 reads SASEGT. CDR3 amino acids: CASRPGGGSEAFF. The CDR3, as DNA: TGTGCCAGCCGGCCAGGGGGGGGCTCTGAAGCTTTCTTT.

This clonotype was found many times. V and J are TRBV7-8 and TRBJ2-7; 9 positions match TRBD1. Germline V gene data show CDR1 as SGHVS and CDR2 as FQNEAQ. This CDR3 region has 15 residues. J lost 4 bases, V lost 7 bases, and 11 bases had no gene match. CDR3 sequence (DNA): TGTGCCAGCACCAAAAGCGGACAGGGGAAGTACGAGCAGTACTTC. This codes for CASTKSGQGKYEQYF.

In its sample, this clonotype was seen many times. This chain links TRBV7-2 with TRBJ1-1; D gene uncertain. V gave up 5 bases and J gave up 2 bases, with 9 bases separating them. This CDR3 spans 13 amino acids. The germline CDR1 and CDR2 sequences are SGHTA and FQGNSA. The CDR3 reads CASSAVLNTEAFF. In DNA, the CDR3 is TGTGCCAGCAGCGCCGTCCTCAACACTGAAGCTTTCTTT. The entire variable domain, with the rest obtained from reference TRBV7-2 and TRBJ1-1, is as follows: GAGVSQSPSNKVTEKGKDVELRCDPISGHTALYWYRQSLGQGLEFLIYFQGNSAPDKSGLPSDRFSAERTGGSVSTLTIQRTQQEDSAVYLCASSAVLNTEAFFGQGTRLTVV.

This clonotype was picked up many times. V gene TRBV10-3 combines with J gene TRBJ2-5; D is uncertain. The V gene's germline CDR1 is ENHRY and CDR2 SYGVKD. Trimming cost V 1 base and J 1 base, with 7 bases left between them. This CDR3 contains 14 residues. The CDR3 reads CAISEFGSQETQYF. CDR3 coding DNA: TGTGCCATCAGTGAGTTTGGCAGCCAAGAGACCCAGTACTTC.

The table lists this clonotype with many counts. This chain links TRBV30 with TRBJ2-5; the match to TRBD2 covers 7 bases. This CDR3 is built from 13 residues. The V gene's germline CDR1 is GTSNPN and CDR2 SVGIG (reference sequence). Trimming removed 2 bases from V and 5 bases from J; junction bases left unmatched: 5. The CDR3 DNA sequence: TGTGCCTGGAGTTCGGGGGGACGGGAGACCCAGTACTTC. As protein: CAWSSGGRETQYF.

This chain joins TRBV29-1 and TRBJ1-5; TRBD1 might be the D (5 bases). This CDR3 has 13 amino acids. Germline V CDR1 and CDR2: SQVTM, ANQGSEA. The V end lost 4 bases, the J end lost 6 bases, and 13 bases lay between the germline ends. CDR3 sequence: CSVGWGLGQPQHF. Here the CDR3 DNA reads TGCAGCGTTGGGTGGGGGTTGGGTCAGCCCCAGCATTTT.

This clonotype was seen at least ten times. V is TRBV7-9 and J is TRBJ2-4; 9 positions agree with TRBD2. The V gene end was trimmed by 5 bases and the J gene end by 3 bases; junction bases not matched to a gene: 8. Per the germline V gene, CDR1 is SEHNR and CDR2 is FQNEAQ (reference sequence). The CDR3 consists of 16 residues. Here the CDR3 reads CASSRYAGGGKNIQYF. The CDR3 DNA reads as TGTGCCAGCAGCCGCTATGCGGGAGGGGGCAAAAACATTCAGTACTTC.

Many counts were recorded for this clonotype. The chain joins TRBV20-1 to TRBJ2-5, with 8 bases lining up with TRBD1. V trimming: 0 bases; J trimming: 5 bases; junction bases outside the gene matches: 11. The CDR3 runs 16 residues. The germline V gene has CDR1 DFQATT and CDR2 SNEGSKA (reference sequence). The CDR3 spells CSARDPNRGTVETQYF. The CDR3 nucleotides read TGCAGTGCTAGAGACCCTAACAGGGGGACGGTTGAGACCCAGTACTTC.

The CDR3 DNA sequence: TGTGCCAGCAGCTTGGATCCAATTGAAGCTTTCTTT. Protein product: CASSLDPIEAFF. The J gene is TRBJ1-1, the V gene TRBV5-5; no clear D. Looked up from germline, CDR1 is SGHKS and CDR2 is YYEKEE (reference sequence). Trimming took off 0 bases at V and 7 bases at J, with 7 bases between the two ends. There are 12 residues in the CDR3.

This clonotype was seen repeatedly, ten times or more. V and J are TRBV5-1 and TRBJ2-7, with D uncertain. Germline values: CDR1 SGHRS, CDR2 YFSETQ. This CDR3 is 14 amino acids long. Trimming shortened V by 0 bases and J by 5 bases, and 12 bases separated the two germline ends. CDR3 amino acids: CASSLEDLADEQYF. The CDR3 bases are TGCGCCAGCAGCTTGGAGGATTTAGCCGACGAGCAGTACTTC. Drawing the rest from reference TRBV5-1 and TRBJ2-7, the complete variable domain is KAGVTQTPRYLIKTRGQQVTLSCSPISGHRSVSWYQQTPGQGLQFLFEYFSETQRNKGNFPGRFSGRQFSNSRSEMNVSTLELGDSALYLCASSLEDLADEQYFGPGTRLTVT.

The rearrangement links TRBV11-2 to TRBJ1-1; possibly TRBD1 for D (5 bases). Germline CDR1 and CDR2: SGHAT and FQNNGV. CDR3 length: 15 residues. Trimming shortened V by 3 bases and J by 0 bases, and 11 bases separated the two germline ends. The CDR3 nucleotides read TGTGCCAGCAGCTTTCCGGGACGATTGAACACTGAAGCTTTCTTT. It translates to CASSFPGRLNTEAFF.

At least ten counts were recorded for this clonotype. The genes are TRBV6-1 and TRBJ1-2; D call uncertain. This CDR3 has 12 amino acids. Trimming shortened V by 4 bases and J by 7 bases, and 10 bases separated the two germline ends. CDR1 and CDR2 from the germline V gene are MNHNS and SASEGT. The CDR3 reads CASSASFSGYTF. CDR3 in DNA: TGTGCCAGCAGTGCGAGCTTCAGTGGCTACACCTTC.

The J gene is TRBJ2-2, the V gene TRBV5-1; 11 bases line up with TRBD2. Trimming removed 4 bases from V and 7 bases from J; junction bases left unmatched: 9. Germline assignment: CDR1 SGHRS and CDR2 YFSETQ. CDR3 length equals 16 residues. CDR3 loop: CASSELAGAYGGELFF. The CDR3 DNA is TGCGCCAGCAGCGAACTAGCGGGAGCTTATGGCGGGGAGCTGTTTTTT.

This clonotype was detected only a few times. This rearrangement joins TRBV12-3 or TRBV12-4 to TRBJ2-7; TRBD2 aligns across 10 bases. The CDR3 spans 14 residues. With 4 bases clipped from V and 7 bases from J, the junction kept 7 bases outside the gene matches. In nucleotides, the CDR3 is TGTGCCAGCAGTTGGGGAAGCGGGAGGGGGGAGCAGTACTTC. It encodes CASSWGSGRGEQYF.

There are many counts of this clonotype. This rearrangement joins TRBV30 to TRBJ1-2; 8 bases map to TRBD1. The ends lost 4 bases at V and 7 bases at J; junction bases unmatched: 8. The CDR3 sequence is 13 residues long. Germline V lookup: CDR1 GTSNPN, CDR2 SVGIG (reference sequence). Here the CDR3 reads CAWNPDRDGGYTF. As DNA, the CDR3 is TGTGCCTGGAATCCGGACAGGGACGGTGGCTACACCTTC.

This clonotype was detected ten times or more. The rearrangement uses TRBV12-3 or TRBV12-4 and TRBJ2-7, with TRBD2 matching 8 bases. V gave up 8 bases and J gave up 3 bases; unmatched junction bases: 12. CDR3 length: 15 amino acids. In nucleotides, the CDR3 is TGTGCCAGCGGTGGGGTGGCGGGAGGCTTCTACGAGCAGTACTTC. Translating gives CASGGVAGGFYEQYF.

This clonotype was detected a few times. The chain links TRBV7-2 to TRBJ2-7; D call uncertain. Trimming pared 3 bases from V and 2 bases from J, leaving 11 bases between. From germline, CDR1 is SGHTA and CDR2 FQGNSA. CDR3 length equals 14 residues. The CDR3 sequence: CASSFRSSAYEQYF. Written as DNA, the CDR3 is TGTGCCAGCAGCTTCCGATCGTCCGCCTACGAGCAGTACTTC.